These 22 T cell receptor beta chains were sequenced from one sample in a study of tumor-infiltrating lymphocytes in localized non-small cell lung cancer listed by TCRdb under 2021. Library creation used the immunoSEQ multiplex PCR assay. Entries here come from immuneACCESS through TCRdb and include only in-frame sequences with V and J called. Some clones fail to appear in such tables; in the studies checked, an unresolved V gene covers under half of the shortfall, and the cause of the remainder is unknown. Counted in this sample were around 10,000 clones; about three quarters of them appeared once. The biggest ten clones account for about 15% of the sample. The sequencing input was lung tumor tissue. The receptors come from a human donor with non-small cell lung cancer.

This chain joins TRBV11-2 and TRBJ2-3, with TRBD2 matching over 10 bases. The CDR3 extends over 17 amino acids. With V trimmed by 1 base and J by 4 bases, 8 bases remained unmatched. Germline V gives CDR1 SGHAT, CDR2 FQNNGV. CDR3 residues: CASSLVRLAGAPDTQYF. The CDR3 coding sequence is TGTGCCAGCAGCTTAGTCAGGCTAGCGGGGGCCCCAGATACGCAGTATTTT.

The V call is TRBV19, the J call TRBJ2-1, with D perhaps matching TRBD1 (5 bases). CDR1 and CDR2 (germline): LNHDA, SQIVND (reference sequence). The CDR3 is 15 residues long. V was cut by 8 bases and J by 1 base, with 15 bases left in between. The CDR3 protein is CASDPGLFSYNEQFF. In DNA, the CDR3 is TGTGCCAGTGACCCAGGGCTGTTTTCCTACAATGAGCAGTTCTTC.

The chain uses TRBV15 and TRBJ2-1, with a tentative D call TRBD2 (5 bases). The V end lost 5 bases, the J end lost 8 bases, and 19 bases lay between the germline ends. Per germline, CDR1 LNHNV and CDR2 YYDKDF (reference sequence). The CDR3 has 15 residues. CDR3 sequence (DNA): TGTGCCACCAGCCCGAGAGGGAGTAGCAGCGATGAGCAGTTCTTC. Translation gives CATSPRGSSSDEQFF.

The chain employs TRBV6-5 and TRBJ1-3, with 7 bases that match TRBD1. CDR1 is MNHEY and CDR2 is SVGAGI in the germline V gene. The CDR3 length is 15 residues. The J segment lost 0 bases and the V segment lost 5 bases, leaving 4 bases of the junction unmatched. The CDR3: CASSGGQSSGNTIYF. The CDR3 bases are TGTGCCAGCAGTGGGGGACAGTCCTCTGGAAACACCATATATTTT.

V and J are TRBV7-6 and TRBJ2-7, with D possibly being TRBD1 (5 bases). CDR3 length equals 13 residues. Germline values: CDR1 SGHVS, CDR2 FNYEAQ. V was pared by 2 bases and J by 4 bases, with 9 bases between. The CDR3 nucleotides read TGTGCCAGCAGCTTAACGGCAGGGTACGAGCAGTACTTC. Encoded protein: CASSLTAGYEQYF.

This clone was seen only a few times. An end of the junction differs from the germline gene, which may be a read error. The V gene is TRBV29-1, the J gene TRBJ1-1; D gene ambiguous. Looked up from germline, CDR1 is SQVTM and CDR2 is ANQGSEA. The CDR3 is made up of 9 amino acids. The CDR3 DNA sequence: TGCAGCGTTGAACGGCCGGCGGTCTTT. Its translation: CSVERPAVF.

The chain's CDR3 is CASSQDGTSGADTQYF. The DNA for the CDR3 is TGCGCCAGCAGCCAAGATGGGACTAGCGGGGCAGATACGCAGTATTTT. The V and J genes are TRBV4-1 and TRBJ2-3; 13 nucleotides match TRBD2. Trimming cost V 0 bases and J 4 bases; bases outside gene matches: 1. The CDR3 length is 16 residues. The germline gives CDR1 MGHRA, CDR2 YSYEKL.

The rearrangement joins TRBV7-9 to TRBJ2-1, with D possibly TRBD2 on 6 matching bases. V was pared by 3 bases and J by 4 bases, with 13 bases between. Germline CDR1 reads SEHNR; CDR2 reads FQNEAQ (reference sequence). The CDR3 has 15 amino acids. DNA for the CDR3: TGTGCCAGCAGCTTGGAGCCGGGGGATTACAATGAGCAGTTCTTC. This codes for CASSLEPGDYNEQFF.

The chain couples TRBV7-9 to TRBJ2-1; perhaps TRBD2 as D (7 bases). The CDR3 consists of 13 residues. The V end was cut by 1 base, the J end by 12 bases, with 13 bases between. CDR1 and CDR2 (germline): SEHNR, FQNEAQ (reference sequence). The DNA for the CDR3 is TGTGCCAGCAGCTTAGGAGGGGGGGCCTGGCAGTTCTTC. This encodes CASSLGGGAWQFF.

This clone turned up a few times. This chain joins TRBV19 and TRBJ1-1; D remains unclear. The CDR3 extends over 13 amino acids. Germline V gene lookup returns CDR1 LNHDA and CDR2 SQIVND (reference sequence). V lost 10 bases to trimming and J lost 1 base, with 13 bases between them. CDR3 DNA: TGTGCCACCAAACCGCCAGGGAACACTGAAGCTTTCTTT. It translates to CATKPPGNTEAFF.

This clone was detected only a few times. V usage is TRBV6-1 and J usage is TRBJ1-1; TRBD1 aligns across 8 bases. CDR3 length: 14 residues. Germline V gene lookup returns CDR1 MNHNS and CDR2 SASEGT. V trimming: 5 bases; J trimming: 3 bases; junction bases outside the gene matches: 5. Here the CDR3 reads CASSLTGGDTEAFF. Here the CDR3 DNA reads TGTGCCAGCAGTTTAACAGGGGGAGACACTGAAGCTTTCTTT.

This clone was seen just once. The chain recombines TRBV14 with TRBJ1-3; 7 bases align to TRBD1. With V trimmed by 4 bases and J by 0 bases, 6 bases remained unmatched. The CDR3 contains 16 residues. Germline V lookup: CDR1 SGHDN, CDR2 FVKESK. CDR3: CASSPRQGYSGNTIYF. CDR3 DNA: TGTGCCAGCAGCCCTCGACAGGGTTACTCTGGAAACACCATATATTTT. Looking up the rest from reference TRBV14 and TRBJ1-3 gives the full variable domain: EAGVTQFPSHSVIEKGQTVTLRCDPISGHDNLYWYRRVMGKEIKFLLHFVKESKQDESGMPNNRFLAERTGGTYSTLKVQPAELEDSGVYFCASSPRQGYSGNTIYFGEGSWLTVV.

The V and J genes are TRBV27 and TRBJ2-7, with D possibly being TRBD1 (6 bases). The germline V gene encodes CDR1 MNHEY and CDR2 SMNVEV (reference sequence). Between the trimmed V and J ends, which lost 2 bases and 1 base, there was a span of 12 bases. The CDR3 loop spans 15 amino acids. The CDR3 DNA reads TGTGCCAGCAGTTTAAGGGACATGTCGTCCTACGAGCAGTACTTC. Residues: CASSLRDMSSYEQYF.

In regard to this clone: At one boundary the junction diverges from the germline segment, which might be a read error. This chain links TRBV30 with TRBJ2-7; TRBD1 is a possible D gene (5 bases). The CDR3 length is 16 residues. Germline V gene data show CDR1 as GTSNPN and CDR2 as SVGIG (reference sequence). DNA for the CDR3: TGTGCCTGGGGTGTAGTCCGGTCTAGGGGTGGGTACGAGCAGTACTTC. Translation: CAWGVVRSRGGYEQYF.

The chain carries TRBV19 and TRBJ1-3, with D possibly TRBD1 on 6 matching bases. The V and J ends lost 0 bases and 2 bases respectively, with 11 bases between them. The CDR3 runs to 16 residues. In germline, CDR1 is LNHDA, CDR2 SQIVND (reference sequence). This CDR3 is CASSIENGGAGNTIYF. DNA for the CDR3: TGTGCCAGTAGTATAGAGAACGGGGGCGCTGGAAACACCATATATTTT.

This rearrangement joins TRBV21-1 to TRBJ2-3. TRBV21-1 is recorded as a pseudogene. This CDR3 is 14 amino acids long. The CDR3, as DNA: TGTGCCAGCAGCAAAGATGGGGGATCGGATACGCAGTATTTT. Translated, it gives CASSKDGGSDTQYF.

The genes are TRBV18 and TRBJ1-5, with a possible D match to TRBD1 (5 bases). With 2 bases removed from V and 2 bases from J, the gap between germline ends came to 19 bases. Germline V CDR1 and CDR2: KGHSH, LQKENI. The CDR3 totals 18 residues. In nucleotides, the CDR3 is TGTGCCAGCTCACCAGGGTTTCCAGGGAGCTTCGGCAATCAGCCCCAGCATTTT. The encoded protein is CASSPGFPGSFGNQPQHF.

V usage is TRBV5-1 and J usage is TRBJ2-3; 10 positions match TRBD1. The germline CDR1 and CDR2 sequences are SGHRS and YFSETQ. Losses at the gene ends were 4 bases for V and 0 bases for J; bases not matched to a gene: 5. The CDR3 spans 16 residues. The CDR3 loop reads CASSPGQGGSTDTQYF. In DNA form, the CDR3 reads TGCGCCAGCAGCCCAGGACAGGGGGGGAGCACAGATACGCAGTATTTT.

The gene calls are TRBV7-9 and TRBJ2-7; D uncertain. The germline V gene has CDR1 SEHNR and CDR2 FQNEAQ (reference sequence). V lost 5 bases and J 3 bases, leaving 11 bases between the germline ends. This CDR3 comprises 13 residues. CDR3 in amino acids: CASSPAFDYEQYF. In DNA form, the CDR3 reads TGTGCCAGCAGCCCCGCGTTTGACTACGAGCAGTACTTC.

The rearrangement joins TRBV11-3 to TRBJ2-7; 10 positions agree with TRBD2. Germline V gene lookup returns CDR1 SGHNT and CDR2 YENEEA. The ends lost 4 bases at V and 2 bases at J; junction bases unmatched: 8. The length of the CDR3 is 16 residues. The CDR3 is CASSWASGSGAYEQYF. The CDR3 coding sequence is TGTGCCAGCAGCTGGGCTAGCGGGAGTGGGGCCTACGAGCAGTACTTC.

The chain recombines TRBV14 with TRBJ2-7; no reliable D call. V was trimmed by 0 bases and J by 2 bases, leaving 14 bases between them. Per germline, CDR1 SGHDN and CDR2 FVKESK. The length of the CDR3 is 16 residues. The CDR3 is CASSQDYYPQAYEQYF. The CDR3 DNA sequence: TGTGCCAGCAGCCAAGACTACTACCCGCAGGCCTACGAGCAGTACTTC.

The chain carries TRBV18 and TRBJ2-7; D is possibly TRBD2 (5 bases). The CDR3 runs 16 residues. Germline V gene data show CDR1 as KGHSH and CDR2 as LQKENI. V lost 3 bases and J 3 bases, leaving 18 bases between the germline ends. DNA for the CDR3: TGTGCCAGCTCACCGCCCTCGGTAGGGAGCAGCTACGAGCAGTACTTC. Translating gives CASSPPSVGSSYEQYF.